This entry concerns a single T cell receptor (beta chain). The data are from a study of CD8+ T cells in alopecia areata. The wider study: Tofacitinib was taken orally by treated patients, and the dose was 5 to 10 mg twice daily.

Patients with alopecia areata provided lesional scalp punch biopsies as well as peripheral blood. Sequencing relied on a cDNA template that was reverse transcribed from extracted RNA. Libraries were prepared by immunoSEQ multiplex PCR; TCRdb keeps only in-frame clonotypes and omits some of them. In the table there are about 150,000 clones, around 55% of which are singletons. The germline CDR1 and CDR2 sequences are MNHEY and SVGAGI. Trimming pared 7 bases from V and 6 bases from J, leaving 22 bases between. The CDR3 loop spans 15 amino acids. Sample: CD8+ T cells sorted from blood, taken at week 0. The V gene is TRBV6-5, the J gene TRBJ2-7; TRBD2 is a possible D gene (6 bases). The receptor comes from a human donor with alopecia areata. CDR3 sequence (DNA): TGTGCCAGCACCTTCTTTGGGGCCAGGAGGGTCGAGCAGTACTTC. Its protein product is CASTFFGARRVEQYF.